Each of the 12 T cell receptor beta chains below was sequenced from the same sample in a study of shared clonotypes between healthy human individuals. It was CD45RO-negative cells, positively selected for CCR7, that made up naive CD8 cells, with terminally differentiated effector memory CD45RA+ cells excluded. The method was immunoSEQ multiplex PCR; TCRdb's version includes in-frame clones alone and lacks a portion of them. The sample carries roughly 2.1 million clones, about 92% recorded once. Sample: naive CD8+ T cells from PBMCs. Every receptor here comes from a man in his late teens or twenties in good health. Some clones in this sample may be carry-over from other donors' samples.

This chain joins TRBV27 and TRBJ2-5, with 7 bases identical to TRBD2. Germline V gene data show CDR1 as MNHEY and CDR2 as SMNVEV (reference sequence). V trimming: 4 bases; J trimming: 0 bases; junction bases outside the gene matches: 5. This CDR3 is 15 amino acids long. Here the CDR3 reads CASSWFAGDQETQYF. The CDR3 DNA reads as TGTGCCAGCAGTTGGTTTGCGGGAGACCAAGAGACCCAGTACTTC.

The V call is TRBV27, the J call TRBJ1-1; 7 bases map to TRBD1. The CDR3 is made up of 14 amino acids. With V trimmed by 6 bases and J by 1 base, 5 bases remained unmatched. CDR1 is MNHEY, CDR2 SMNVEV, per germline (reference sequence). CDR3 DNA sequence: TGTGCCAGCAGGGTGGACAGGACGAACACTGAAGCTTTCTTT. It is translated as CASRVDRTNTEAFF.

V and J are TRBV27 and TRBJ1-1; the D gene is possibly TRBD1 (6 bases). V was cut by 4 bases and J by 3 bases, with 9 bases left in between. CDR1 MNHEY and CDR2 SMNVEV come from the germline V gene (reference sequence). CDR3 size: 13 residues. In DNA form, the CDR3 reads TGTGCCAGCAGTTCAGGACAGCACACTGAAGCTTTCTTT. Residues: CASSSGQHTEAFF.

This sequence joins TRBV5-4 and TRBJ2-1; D is ambiguous. V lost 2 bases and J 8 bases, leaving 14 bases between the germline ends. The germline V gene has CDR1 SGHNT and CDR2 YYREEE (reference sequence). The CDR3 is 14 amino acids. This CDR3 reads CASSFSLHVDEQFF. The CDR3 nucleotides are TGTGCCAGCAGCTTTTCTCTCCACGTCGATGAGCAGTTCTTC.

This clone was seen a single time. The chain has TRBV19 and TRBJ2-7; D may be TRBD1 (6 bases). The CDR3 is 14 amino acids. V lost 3 bases and J lost 5, with 14 bases in between. Germline CDR1 and CDR2: LNHDA and SQIVND (reference sequence). The CDR3 loop is CASSIYGTLDEQYF. CDR3 DNA sequence: TGTGCCAGTAGTATTTACGGGACACTCGACGAGCAGTACTTC.

For this clone: This sample also contains other DNA sequences that code for the same CDR3. The genes are TRBV5-1 and TRBJ1-1; perhaps TRBD1 as D (5 bases). Trimming left V 2 bases short and J 2 bases short, with 10 bases between. CDR1 and CDR2 (germline): SGHRS, YFSETQ. This CDR3 is built from 14 residues. The DNA for the CDR3 is TGCGCCAGCAGCTTAGGGGCAGGCAACACTGAAGCTTTCTTT. Its translation is CASSLGAGNTEAFF.

The chain recombines TRBV15 with TRBJ1-3; D not certain. The CDR3 runs to 15 residues. V lost 4 bases and J 0 bases, leaving 10 bases between the germline ends. The germline CDR1 and CDR2 sequences are LNHNV and YYDKDF (reference sequence). Here the CDR3 DNA reads TGTGCCACCAGCATAGGTCGAGCCTCTGGAAACACCATATATTTT. Translation: CATSIGRASGNTIYF. Looking up the rest from reference TRBV15 and TRBJ1-3 gives the full variable domain: DAMVIQNPRYQVTQFGKPVTLSCSQTLNHNVMYWYQQKSSQAPKLLFHYYDKDFNNEADTPDNFQSRRPNTSFCFLDIRSPGLGDTAMYLCATSIGRASGNTIYFGEGSWLTVV.

The rearrangement joins TRBV5-4 to TRBJ1-5, with a weak D call TRBD1 (5 bases). The length of the CDR3 is 13 residues. CDR1 SGHNT and CDR2 YYREEE come from the germline V gene (reference sequence). With 4 bases removed from V and 11 bases from J, the gap between germline ends came to 16 bases. DNA of the CDR3: TGTGCCAGCAGCCAGAGGGGCTACCCCGCCCAGCATTTT. Its protein is CASSQRGYPAQHF.

The J gene is TRBJ2-1, the V gene TRBV29-1; the match to TRBD2 covers 8 bases. From germline, CDR1 is SQVTM and CDR2 ANQGSEA. CDR3 length: 13 amino acids. V was pared by 6 bases and J by 4 bases, with 5 bases of the junction left unmatched. In DNA, the CDR3 is TGCAGCGTCCAACGGGAGGGGTACAATGAGCAGTTCTTC. Protein product: CSVQREGYNEQFF.

This chain joins TRBV5-6 and TRBJ1-6, with D maybe TRBD1 (6 bases). This CDR3 has 15 residues. Germline V gene data show CDR1 as SGHDT and CDR2 as YYEEEE. V was shortened by 4 bases and J by 5 bases, with 13 bases between the two germline ends. The chain's CDR3 is CASSVAGGNNSPLHF. The CDR3 DNA reads as TGTGCCAGCAGCGTTGCGGGGGGCAATAATTCACCCCTCCACTTT. The full variable domain, in which reference TRBV5-6 and TRBJ1-6 provide the parts outside the CDR3, is DAGVTQSPTHLIKTRGQQVTLRCSPKSGHDTVSWYQQALGQGPQFIFQYYEEEERQRGNFPDRFSGHQFPNYSSELNVNALLLGDSALYLCASSVAGGNNSPLHFGNGTRLTVT.

This sequence joins TRBV4-1 and TRBJ2-7, with a possible D match to TRBD2 (5 bases). The ends were cut back, 1 base at V and 0 bases at J, with 28 bases in the middle. Per germline, CDR1 MGHRA and CDR2 YSYEKL. CDR3 length: 21 residues. Here the CDR3 reads CASSQGRPTLSREASSYEQYF. As DNA, the CDR3 is TGCGCCAGCAGCCAAGGCCGGCCTACTCTGTCGAGGGAAGCCAGCTCCTACGAGCAGTACTTC.

This clone occurred a few times. The sample has other DNA sequences that encode this CDR3 too. This chain links TRBV11-2 with TRBJ2-7, with D possibly being TRBD1 (6 bases). CDR3 length equals 12 residues. Germline CDR1 and CDR2: SGHAT and FQNNGV. Trimming stripped 1 base from V and 6 bases from J, with 7 bases between. CDR3: CASSLGGGEQYF. The CDR3 coding sequence is TGTGCCAGCAGCTTAGGAGGGGGCGAGCAGTACTTC.